This entry describes one T cell receptor beta chain. This sample was taken from a study of response to subunit inactivated influenza vaccine. From the RT-PCR reads, TCRdb called clonotypes with MiXCR, one entry per CDR3 protein. The table has around 480,000 distinct CDR3 sequences, more than 15% seen once. Germline CDR1 LNHDA, CDR2 SQIVND (reference sequence). The CDR3 is 15 amino acids. Trimming shortened V by 6 bases and J by 0 bases, and 11 bases separated the two germline ends. The chain links TRBV19 to TRBJ2-2; a weak D match, TRBD2 (5 bases). The sequence was collected from a man between 50 and 69 years old who received an inactivated influenza vaccine. Here the sequenced sample was CD4+ T cells sorted from PBMCs, taken roughly 24 months after vaccination. The CDR3 region is CASRGGLTNTGELFF. In nucleotides, the CDR3 is TGTGCCAGTAGAGGCGGACTCACGAACACCGGGGAGCTGTTTTTT.